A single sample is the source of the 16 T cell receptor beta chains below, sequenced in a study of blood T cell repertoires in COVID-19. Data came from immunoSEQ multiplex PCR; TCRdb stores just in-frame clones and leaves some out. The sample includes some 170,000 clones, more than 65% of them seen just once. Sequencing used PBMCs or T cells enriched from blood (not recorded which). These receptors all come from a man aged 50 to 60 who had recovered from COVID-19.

The CDR3 DNA is TGTGCCAGCAGCTTAGGGCACCGGGACAGGGGTACTGAGCAGTTCTTC. Translation gives CASSLGHRDRGTEQFF. The chain couples TRBV7-2 to TRBJ2-1, with 10 bases that match TRBD1. V dropped 1 base and J dropped 9; count of bases not matched to a gene: 9. Germline values: CDR1 SGHTA, CDR2 FQGNSA. The CDR3 has 16 amino acids.

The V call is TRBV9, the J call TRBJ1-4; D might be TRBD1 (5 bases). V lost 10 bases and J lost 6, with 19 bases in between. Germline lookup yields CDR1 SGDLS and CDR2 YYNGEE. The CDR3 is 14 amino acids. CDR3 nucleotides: TGTGCCTCCTCCCGGGGGGAGAATTATGAAAAACTGTTTTTT. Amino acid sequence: CASSRGENYEKLFF.

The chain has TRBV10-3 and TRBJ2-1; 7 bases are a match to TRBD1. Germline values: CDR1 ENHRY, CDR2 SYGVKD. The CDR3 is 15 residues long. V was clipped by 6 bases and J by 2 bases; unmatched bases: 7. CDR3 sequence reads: CAIRADRDAYNEQFF. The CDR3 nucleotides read TGTGCCATCAGGGCAGACAGGGACGCCTACAATGAGCAGTTCTTC.

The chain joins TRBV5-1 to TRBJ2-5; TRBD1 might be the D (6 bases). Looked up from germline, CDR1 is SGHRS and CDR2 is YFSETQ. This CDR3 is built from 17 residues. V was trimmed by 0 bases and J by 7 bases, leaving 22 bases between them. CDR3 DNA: TGCGCCAGCAGCTTGGACTACGGGACATATAGCAGCGGGACCCAGTACTTC. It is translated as CASSLDYGTYSSGTQYF.

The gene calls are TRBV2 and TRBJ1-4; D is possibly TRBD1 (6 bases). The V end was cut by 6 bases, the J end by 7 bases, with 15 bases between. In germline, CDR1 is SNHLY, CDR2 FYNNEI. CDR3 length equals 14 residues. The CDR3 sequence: CASRTGTFGEKLFF. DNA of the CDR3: TGTGCCAGCAGGACAGGCACGTTCGGTGAAAAACTGTTTTTT.

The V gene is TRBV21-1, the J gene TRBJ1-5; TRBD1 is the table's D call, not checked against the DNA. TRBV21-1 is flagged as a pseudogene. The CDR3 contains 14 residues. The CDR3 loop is CASIDNRAPTPQHF. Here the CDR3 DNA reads TGTGCCAGCATCGACAACAGGGCCCCCACGCCCCAGCATTTT.

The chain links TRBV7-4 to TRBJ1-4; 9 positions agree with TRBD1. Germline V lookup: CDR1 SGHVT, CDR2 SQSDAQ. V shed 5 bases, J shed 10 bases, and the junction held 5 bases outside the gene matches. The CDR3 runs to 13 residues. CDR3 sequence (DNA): TGTGCCAGCAGCCGGACAGGGGTGGCAAAACTGTTTTTT. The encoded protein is CASSRTGVAKLFF.

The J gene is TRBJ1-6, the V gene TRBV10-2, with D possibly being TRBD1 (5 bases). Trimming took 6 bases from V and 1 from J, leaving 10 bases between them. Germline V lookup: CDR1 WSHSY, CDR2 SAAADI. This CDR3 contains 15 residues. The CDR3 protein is CASRGGESYNSPLHF. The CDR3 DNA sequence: TGCGCCAGCAGGGGAGGGGAGTCCTATAATTCACCCCTCCACTTT.

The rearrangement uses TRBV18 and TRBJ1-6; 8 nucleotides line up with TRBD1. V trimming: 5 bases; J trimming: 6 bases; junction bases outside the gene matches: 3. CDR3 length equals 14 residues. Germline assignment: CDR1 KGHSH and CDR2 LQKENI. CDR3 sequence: CASSATGGNSPLHF. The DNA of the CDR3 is TGTGCCAGCTCAGCAACAGGGGGTAATTCACCCCTCCACTTT.

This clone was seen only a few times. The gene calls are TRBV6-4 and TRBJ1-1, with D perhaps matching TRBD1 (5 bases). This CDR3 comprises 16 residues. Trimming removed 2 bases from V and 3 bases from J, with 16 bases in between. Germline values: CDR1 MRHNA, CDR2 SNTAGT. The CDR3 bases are TGTGCCAGCAGTGACGTCAGAAGGGGCCAGGACACTGAAGCTTTCTTT. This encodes CASSDVRRGQDTEAFF.

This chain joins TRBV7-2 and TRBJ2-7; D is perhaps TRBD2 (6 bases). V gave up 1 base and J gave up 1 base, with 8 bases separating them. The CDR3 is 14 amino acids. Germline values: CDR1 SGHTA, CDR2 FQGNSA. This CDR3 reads CASSLGSGSYEQYF. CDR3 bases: TGTGCCAGCAGCTTAGGTAGCGGATCCTACGAGCAGTACTTC.

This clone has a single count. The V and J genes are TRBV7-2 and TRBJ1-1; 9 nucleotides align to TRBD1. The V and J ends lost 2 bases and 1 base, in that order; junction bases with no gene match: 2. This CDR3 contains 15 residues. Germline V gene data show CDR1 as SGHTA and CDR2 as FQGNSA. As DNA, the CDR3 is TGTGCCAGCAGCTTATCGGGACAGGGGAACACTGAAGCTTTCTTT. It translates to CASSLSGQGNTEAFF.

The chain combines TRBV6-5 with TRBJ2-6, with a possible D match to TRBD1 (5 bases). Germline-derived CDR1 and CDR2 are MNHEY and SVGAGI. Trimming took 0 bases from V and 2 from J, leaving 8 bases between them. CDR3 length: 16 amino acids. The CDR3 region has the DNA TGTGCCAGCAGTTACTCGCAGGGTGCTGGGGCCAACGTCCTGACTTTC. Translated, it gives CASSYSQGAGANVLTF.

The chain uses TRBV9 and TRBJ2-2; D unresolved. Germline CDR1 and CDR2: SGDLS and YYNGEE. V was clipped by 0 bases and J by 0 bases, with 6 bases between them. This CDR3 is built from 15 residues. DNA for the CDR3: TGTGCCAGCAGCGTAGCGGTGGCGAACACCGGGGAGCTGTTTTTT. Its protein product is CASSVAVANTGELFF.

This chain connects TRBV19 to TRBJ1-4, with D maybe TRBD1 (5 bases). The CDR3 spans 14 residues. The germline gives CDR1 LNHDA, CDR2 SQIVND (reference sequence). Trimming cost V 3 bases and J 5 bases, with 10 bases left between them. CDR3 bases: TGTGCCAGTAGTATTATCGGGGGGAATGAAAAACTGTTTTTT. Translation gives CASSIIGGNEKLFF. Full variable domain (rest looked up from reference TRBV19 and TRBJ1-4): DGGITQSPKYLFRKEGQNVTLSCEQNLNHDAMYWYRQDPGQGLRLIYYSQIVNDFQKGDIAEGYSVSREKKESFPLTVTSAQKNPTAFYLCASSIIGGNEKLFFGSGTQLSVL.

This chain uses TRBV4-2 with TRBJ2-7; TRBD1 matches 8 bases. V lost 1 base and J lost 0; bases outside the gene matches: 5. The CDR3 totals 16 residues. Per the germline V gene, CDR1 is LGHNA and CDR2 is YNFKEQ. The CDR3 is CASSQVWTGISYEQYF. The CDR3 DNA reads TGTGCCAGCAGCCAAGTTTGGACAGGGATCTCCTACGAGCAGTACTTC.